This entry lists 29 T cell receptor beta chains sequenced from one sample in a study of Tregs in tolerant kidney transplant recipients. The repertoire was sequenced with immunoSEQ multiplex PCR; TCRdb's copy has only in-frame clones and lacks some. The table has around 120,000 clones, around 91% seen once; the top ten hold approximately 0.54%. Sequenced input: CD4+ T cells from blood. The receptors were sampled from a human donor in good health.

This sequence joins TRBV7-9 and TRBJ1-1; D not resolved. Germline V gene sequence: CDR1 SEHNR, CDR2 FQNEAQ (reference sequence). The CDR3 is 15 amino acids. V lost 5 bases and J lost 1, with 14 bases in between. CDR3 in amino acids: CASSPPWTGNTEAFF. CDR3 bases: TGTGCCAGCAGCCCCCCTTGGACGGGGAACACTGAAGCTTTCTTT.

The chain couples TRBV6-6 to TRBJ1-2; D is undetermined. There are 11 residues in the CDR3. Germline-derived CDR1 and CDR2 are MNHNY and SVGAGI (reference sequence). V was cut by 2 bases and J by 8 bases, with 6 bases left in between. The CDR3, as DNA: TGTGCCAGCAGTTACGACGCCGGCTACACCTTC. Translating it yields CASSYDAGYTF.

The CDR3 DNA follows: TGTGCCAGCAGCTTAGTAAACAGGGGAGGTGAGACCCAGTACTTC. Translation: CASSLVNRGGETQYF. The chain is built from TRBV7-6 and TRBJ2-5; a weak D match, TRBD1 (7 bases). Germline V lookup: CDR1 SGHVS, CDR2 FNYEAQ. CDR3 length equals 15 residues. V lost 1 base, J lost 5 bases, and 14 bases lay in between.

The chain combines TRBV5-5 with TRBJ1-4, with 10 bases identical to TRBD1. J was trimmed by 0 bases and V by 4 bases; bases with no gene match: 9. Germline loops: CDR1 SGHKS, CDR2 YYEKEE (reference sequence). CDR3 length: 18 amino acids. The CDR3 sequence is CASSTGQGFSATNEKLFF. The CDR3 DNA is TGTGCCAGCAGCACGGGACAGGGGTTTTCCGCAACTAATGAAAAACTGTTTTTT.

This clone has a handful of counts. The V and J genes are TRBV2 and TRBJ1-2; a weak D match, TRBD1 (5 bases). CDR1 is SNHLY and CDR2 is FYNNEI in the germline V gene. CDR3 length equals 13 residues. V was pared by 6 bases and J by 4 bases, with 12 bases between. CDR3 DNA: TGTGCCAGCAGAACAGGAAGTAGCTATGGCTACACCTTC. Its protein product is CASRTGSSYGYTF.

This chain uses TRBV19 with TRBJ1-5; D remains unclear. This CDR3 spans 14 amino acids. The germline gives CDR1 LNHDA, CDR2 SQIVND (reference sequence). Trimming removed 4 bases at V and 1 base at J, with 8 bases between. The CDR3 nucleotides read TGTGCCAGTAGTAGCCCTTGGAGCAATCAGCCCCAGCATTTT. Its protein product is CASSSPWSNQPQHF. Full variable domain (outside the CDR3, taken from reference TRBV19 and TRBJ1-5): DGGITQSPKYLFRKEGQNVTLSCEQNLNHDAMYWYRQDPGQGLRLIYYSQIVNDFQKGDIAEGYSVSREKKESFPLTVTSAQKNPTAFYLCASSSPWSNQPQHFGDGTRLSIL.

The chain combines TRBV5-1 with TRBJ1-1, with no clear D. V was shortened by 3 bases and J by 1 base, with 13 bases between the two germline ends. Germline CDR1 and CDR2: SGHRS and YFSETQ. The CDR3 length is 15 residues. The chain's CDR3 is CASSSLDPENTEAFF. The CDR3 bases are TGCGCCAGCAGCTCCCTAGATCCCGAGAACACTGAAGCTTTCTTT.

This chain uses TRBV5-4 with TRBJ2-1; no clear D gene. The CDR3 is 15 residues long. Germline V gene sequence: CDR1 SGHNT, CDR2 YYREEE (reference sequence). V was pared by 9 bases and J by 0 bases, with 16 bases between. Here the CDR3 DNA reads TGTGCCATTTCGGGTTTGCGCAGCTCCTACAATGAGCAGTTCTTC. Protein product: CAISGLRSSYNEQFF.

The chain combines TRBV27 with TRBJ1-2; unclear D gene. The germline V gene encodes CDR1 MNHEY and CDR2 SMNVEV (reference sequence). V gave up 4 bases and J gave up 4 bases, with 10 bases separating them. The CDR3 is made up of 13 amino acids. The CDR3 DNA reads TGTGCCAGCAGTTCGGATCAAACCTATGGCTACACCTTC. It encodes CASSSDQTYGYTF.

The chain has TRBV30 and TRBJ2-5, with TRBD2 matching over 14 bases. From germline, CDR1 is GTSNPN and CDR2 SVGIG (reference sequence). V shed 3 bases and J 4 bases; nucleotides not matched to a gene: 4. CDR3 size: 15 residues. CDR3 sequence: CAWRKGLAGVETQYF. The CDR3 DNA follows: TGTGCCTGGAGAAAGGGACTAGCGGGAGTAGAGACCCAGTACTTC. The full variable domain, with the rest looked up from reference TRBV30 and TRBJ2-5, is SQTIHQWPATLVQPVGSPLSLECTVEGTSNPNLYWYRQAAGRGLQLLFYSVGIGQISSEVPQNLSASRPQDRQFILSSKKLLLSDSGFYLCAWRKGLAGVETQYFGPGTRLLVL.

V gene TRBV12-5 combines with J gene TRBJ2-1, with D possibly TRBD2 on 6 matching bases. The CDR3 is made up of 14 amino acids. Looked up from germline, CDR1 is LGHNT and CDR2 is FRNRAP. The V and J ends lost 2 bases and 8 bases respectively, with 13 bases between them. CDR3 in amino acids: CASGLKEGGDEQFF. In DNA, the CDR3 is TGTGCTAGTGGTTTGAAGGAGGGCGGTGATGAGCAGTTCTTC.

CDR3: CASSLEGFETQYF. DNA of the CDR3: TGTGCCAGCAGCTTAGAAGGGTTTGAGACCCAGTACTTC. The rearrangement links TRBV7-2 to TRBJ2-5, with no clear D. The CDR3 is 13 residues long. V lost 1 base, J lost 5 bases, and 8 bases lay in between. Looked up from germline, CDR1 is SGHTA and CDR2 is FQGNSA.

The chain uses TRBV7-2 and TRBJ1-1; D ambiguous. Germline CDR1 and CDR2: SGHTA and FQGNSA. The CDR3 extends over 14 amino acids. Trimming removed 1 base from V and 1 base from J, with 7 bases in between. The CDR3 here is CASSLVWGNTEAFF. The CDR3 DNA reads as TGTGCCAGCAGCTTAGTCTGGGGGAACACTGAAGCTTTCTTT.

The genes are TRBV5-6 and TRBJ1-1, with unresolved D. V lost 4 bases, J lost 0 bases, and 13 bases lay in between. Germline CDR1 is SGHDT and CDR2 is YYEEEE. This CDR3 region has 15 residues. This chain's CDR3 is CASSPSRGLNTEAFF. CDR3 sequence (DNA): TGTGCCAGCAGCCCATCCCGTGGACTGAACACTGAAGCTTTCTTT.

This clone was counted a single time. At one end, the junction sequence differs from germline, possibly due to a read error. The CDR3 DNA is TGTGCTAGCAGCTTAGTAAGTCGTAACTATGGCTACACCTTC. Protein: CASSLVSRNYGYTF. The chain has TRBV7-7 and TRBJ1-2; D is unclear. Germline V lookup: CDR1 SSHAT, CDR2 FNYEAQ (reference sequence). CDR3 size: 14 residues.

This sequence joins TRBV7-2 and TRBJ1-2, with D possibly being TRBD1 (5 bases). The CDR3 is made up of 16 amino acids. Germline lookup yields CDR1 SGHTA and CDR2 FQGNSA. V dropped 0 bases and J dropped 7 bases, with 18 bases sitting between them. The chain's CDR3 is CASSLARGRSISGYTF. CDR3 DNA: TGTGCCAGCAGCTTAGCAAGGGGACGGTCGATAAGTGGCTACACCTTC.

About this clone itself: Other DNA sequences in this sample translate to the same CDR3. The chain links TRBV9 to TRBJ2-1; no clear D gene. The CDR3 extends over 15 amino acids. The V gene's germline CDR1 is SGDLS and CDR2 YYNGEE. V gave up 0 bases and J gave up 0 bases, with 7 bases separating them. CDR3 protein: CASSVGGNSYNEQFF. The DNA for the CDR3 is TGTGCCAGCAGCGTAGGTGGGAACTCCTACAATGAGCAGTTCTTC.

The V call is TRBV6-8, the J call TRBJ2-1; 10 positions agree with TRBD1. From germline, CDR1 is MNHGY and CDR2 SAAAGT. The CDR3 has 14 residues. V trimming: 8 bases; J trimming: 8 bases; junction bases outside the gene matches: 9. CDR3 loop: CASWDRGVLDEQFF. CDR3 in DNA: TGTGCCAGCTGGGACAGGGGTGTTCTGGATGAGCAGTTCTTC.

The V and J genes are TRBV7-6 and TRBJ1-4; D is perhaps TRBD1 (6 bases). There are 16 residues in the CDR3. V shed 0 bases and J shed 0 bases, with 8 bases lying between them. Germline values: CDR1 SGHVS, CDR2 FNYEAQ. This chain's CDR3 is CASSLAGGATNEKLFF. The DNA for the CDR3 is TGTGCCAGCAGCTTAGCAGGGGGTGCAACTAATGAAAAACTGTTTTTT.

The V and J genes are TRBV7-9 and TRBJ2-3; D is uncertain. Trimming left V 0 bases short and J 8 bases short, with 12 bases between. The CDR3 is made up of 14 amino acids. Germline-derived CDR1 and CDR2 are SEHNR and FQNEAQ (reference sequence). CDR3 sequence (DNA): TGTGCCAGCAGCTTAGCGTCAAAAGTTGGTACGCAGTATTTT. It yields the protein CASSLASKVGTQYF.

The chain couples TRBV14 to TRBJ2-5; D ambiguous. Germline CDR1 and CDR2: SGHDN and FVKESK. CDR3 size: 16 residues. The V end was cut by 2 bases, the J end by 5 bases, with 18 bases between. Here the CDR3 reads CASSQSLGSFLETQYF. The CDR3 DNA reads as TGTGCCAGCAGCCAAAGCCTCGGGTCGTTTTTGGAGACCCAGTACTTC. Full variable domain (missing parts from reference TRBV14 and TRBJ2-5): EAGVTQFPSHSVIEKGQTVTLRCDPISGHDNLYWYRRVMGKEIKFLLHFVKESKQDESGMPNNRFLAERTGGTYSTLKVQPAELEDSGVYFCASSQSLGSFLETQYFGPGTRLLVL.

The V gene is TRBV28, the J gene TRBJ2-7, with 8 positions matching TRBD2. The germline V gene encodes CDR1 MDHEN and CDR2 SYDVKM. V was clipped by 6 bases and J by 7 bases; unmatched bases: 8. The CDR3 totals 13 residues. As DNA, the CDR3 is TGTGCCAGCAGGCCGGGAGGGGCTGGGGAGCAGTACTTC. Its protein is CASRPGGAGEQYF.

The chain is built from TRBV9 and TRBJ1-3, with unresolved D. Germline assignment: CDR1 SGDLS and CDR2 YYNGEE. The CDR3 runs to 14 residues. Trimming stripped 0 bases from V and 3 bases from J, with 7 bases between. CDR3 loop: CASSVDWFGNTIYF. The CDR3 DNA follows: TGTGCCAGCAGCGTAGATTGGTTTGGAAACACCATATATTTT.

The chain joins TRBV30 to TRBJ1-2, with 7 positions matching TRBD1. Germline V lookup: CDR1 GTSNPN, CDR2 SVGIG (reference sequence). Trimming removed 8 bases from V and 7 bases from J; junction bases left unmatched: 13. The CDR3 is 13 residues long. In DNA form, the CDR3 reads TGTGCCCGACAGACACAGGGGACGGGTGGCTACACCTTC. Its translation is CARQTQGTGGYTF. The full variable domain, in which reference TRBV30 and TRBJ1-2 provide the parts outside the CDR3, is SQTIHQWPATLVQPVGSPLSLECTVEGTSNPNLYWYRQAAGRGLQLLFYSVGIGQISSEVPQNLSASRPQDRQFILSSKKLLLSDSGFYLCARQTQGTGGYTFGSGTRLTVV.

The chain has TRBV10-1 and TRBJ1-3; no firm D call. V gave up 0 bases and J gave up 2 bases, with 11 bases separating them. The V gene's germline CDR1 is WNHNN and CDR2 SYGVQD (reference sequence). This CDR3 has 16 residues. For the CDR3, the DNA is TGCGCCAGCAGTGAGTCGAAGGGCAGTGCTGGAAACACCATATATTTT. As protein: CASSESKGSAGNTIYF.

This sequence joins TRBV29-1 and TRBJ2-7, with TRBD1 matching over 10 bases. Germline trimming cut 5 bases from V and 7 bases from J; bases unmatched to any gene: 8. This CDR3 spans 13 amino acids. Germline V gene sequence: CDR1 SQVTM, CDR2 ANQGSEA. The CDR3 spells CSVTGTGVREQYF. CDR3 DNA: TGCAGCGTTACCGGGACAGGGGTTCGAGAGCAGTACTTC.

Turning to this clone: The same CDR3 is also encoded by other DNA sequences in this sample. This sequence joins TRBV5-1 and TRBJ1-2; D unclear. The CDR3 loop spans 13 amino acids. Germline CDR1 and CDR2: SGHRS and YFSETQ. Trimming stripped 0 bases from V and 4 bases from J, with 7 bases between. The DNA of the CDR3 is TGCGCCAGCAGCTTGGAACAGTTCTATGGCTACACCTTC. Translation gives CASSLEQFYGYTF.

This chain links TRBV5-5 with TRBJ2-1, with 7 bases identical to TRBD2. The ends lost 5 bases at V and 9 bases at J; junction bases unmatched: 17. CDR1 is SGHKS and CDR2 is YYEKEE in the germline V gene (reference sequence). This CDR3 is built from 16 residues. In DNA, the CDR3 is TGTGCCAGCAGGCGGGACTATCCGTCTTTCGGGAGTGAGCAGTTCTTC. Protein product: CASRRDYPSFGSEQFF.

The chain employs TRBV5-1 and TRBJ2-3; D is possibly TRBD1 or TRBD2 (5 bases each). Trimming stripped 3 bases from V and 0 bases from J, with 17 bases between. The germline CDR1 and CDR2 sequences are SGHRS and YFSETQ. The CDR3 length is 17 residues. DNA of the CDR3: TGCGCCAGCAGCTCCGCCGGGGCCGTTTTTAGCACAGATACGCAGTATTTT. Encoded protein: CASSSAGAVFSTDTQYF.